Each of the 20 T cell receptor beta chains below was sequenced from the same sample in a study of cytomegalovirus exposure and HLA in healthy donors. Primers for the PCR totalled 60 Vbeta and 13 Jbeta. Data came from immunoSEQ multiplex PCR; TCRdb stores just in-frame clones and leaves some out. Of under 150,000 clones in the sample, over 65% were seen once. Sequencing used PBMCs. The source of these receptors is a middle-aged man in good health and CMV-seropositive.

This clone was counted a few times. CDR3 sequence reads: CASSYFQGEAFF. The CDR3 DNA follows: TGTGCCAGCAGTTACTTCCAGGGGGAAGCTTTCTTT. The chain is built from TRBV6-6 and TRBJ1-1; tentative D call: TRBD1 (6 bases). Germline lookup yields CDR1 MNHNY and CDR2 SVGAGI (reference sequence). V gave up 1 base and J gave up 8 bases, with 8 bases separating them. The CDR3 consists of 12 residues.

This chain joins TRBV6-5 and TRBJ1-2; a possible D gene is TRBD1 (5 bases). V lost 4 bases, J lost 4 bases, and 16 bases lay in between. This CDR3 has 15 residues. Germline-derived CDR1 and CDR2 are MNHEY and SVGAGI. This CDR3 is CASSSASGGGYGYTF. The CDR3 nucleotides are TGTGCCAGCAGTTCGGCCAGCGGGGGGGGCTATGGCTACACCTTC.

This chain links TRBV28 with TRBJ2-3; possibly TRBD1 for D (6 bases). V was trimmed by 6 bases and J by 4 bases, leaving 11 bases between them. CDR3 size: 13 residues. Germline CDR1 is MDHEN and CDR2 is SYDVKM. CDR3 DNA: TGTGCCAGCAGGGCAGGGGTCCCAGATACGCAGTATTTT. Protein: CASRAGVPDTQYF. Combining the CDR3 with reference TRBV28 and TRBJ2-3 gives the whole variable domain DVKVTQSSRYLVKRTGEKVFLECVQDMDHENMFWYRQDPGLGLRLIYFSYDVKMKEKGDIPEGYSVSREKKERFSLILESASTNQTSMYLCASRAGVPDTQYFGPGTRLTVL.

The J gene is TRBJ2-1, the V gene TRBV20-1; tentatively, D is TRBD2 (5 bases). Germline CDR1 reads DFQATT; CDR2 reads SNEGSKA (reference sequence). CDR3 length: 10 residues. The V gene lost 6 bases and the J gene lost 8 bases, with 8 bases spanning the gap. CDR3 in DNA: TGCAGTGCCTCCGGGGATGAGCAGTTCTTC. Encoded protein: CSASGDEQFF.

The chain links TRBV29-1 to TRBJ2-7, with a weak D call TRBD2 (6 bases). The germline V gene has CDR1 SQVTM and CDR2 ANQGSEA. This CDR3 is built from 11 residues. V lost 8 bases and J 6 bases, leaving 14 bases between the germline ends. The CDR3 spells CSPRGAGEQYF. The CDR3 coding sequence is TGCAGCCCCCGCGGGGCTGGCGAGCAGTACTTC.

The chain carries TRBV19 and TRBJ1-1; 9 bases are shared with TRBD1. The CDR3 sequence is 18 residues long. CDR1 is LNHDA, CDR2 SQIVND, per germline (reference sequence). The V gene end was trimmed by 1 base and the J gene end by 4 bases; junction bases not matched to a gene: 13. CDR3 amino acids: CASSIAVPGQGPGTEAFF. CDR3 in DNA: TGTGCCAGTAGTATAGCCGTCCCGGGACAGGGCCCGGGCACTGAAGCTTTCTTT.

This chain joins TRBV7-2 and TRBJ2-7; D call uncertain. Trimming pared 1 base from V and 2 bases from J, leaving 6 bases between. The CDR3 sequence is 13 residues long. The V gene's germline CDR1 is SGHTA and CDR2 FQGNSA. The CDR3 sequence is CASSLDQAYEQYF. The CDR3 region has the DNA TGTGCCAGCAGCTTAGACCAGGCCTACGAGCAGTACTTC.

J is TRBJ2-5 and V is TRBV29-1; 10 bases align to TRBD2. The trim removed 7 bases at V and 5 bases at J, leaving 4 bases unmatched. CDR3 length: 12 residues. Germline values: CDR1 SQVTM, CDR2 ANQGSEA. The DNA for the CDR3 is TGCAGCGGCCTGGGACTAGCGGAGACCCAGTACTTC. Translating it yields CSGLGLAETQYF.

The gene calls are TRBV5-4 and TRBJ2-5; no clear D. CDR3 length: 11 residues. V was clipped by 3 bases and J by 2 bases, with 2 bases between them. CDR1 SGHNT and CDR2 YYREEE come from the germline V gene (reference sequence). This CDR3 reads CASSSQETQYF. The CDR3 nucleotides read TGTGCCAGCAGCTCGCAAGAGACCCAGTACTTC.

The J gene is TRBJ1-3, the V gene TRBV6-6; TRBD1 aligns across 8 bases. The germline gives CDR1 MNHNY, CDR2 SVGAGI (reference sequence). The CDR3 runs 15 residues. The V and J ends lost 2 bases and 2 bases, in that order; junction bases with no gene match: 2. CDR3 residues: CASSYTGGTGNTIYF. The CDR3 coding sequence is TGTGCCAGCAGTTACACAGGGGGAACTGGAAACACCATATATTTT.

The chain combines TRBV2 with TRBJ2-1, with 11 bases aligning to TRBD1. CDR1 and CDR2 from the germline V gene are SNHLY and FYNNEI. The V segment lost 3 bases and the J segment 8 bases; nucleotides outside the gene matches: 3. CDR3 length: 14 residues. The CDR3 protein is CASSEDRGLYEQFF. As DNA, the CDR3 is TGTGCCAGCAGTGAGGACAGGGGGCTCTATGAGCAGTTCTTC.

This chain joins TRBV18 and TRBJ2-7; possible D gene TRBD2, 6 bases. V shed 2 bases and J shed 2 bases, with 13 bases lying between them. CDR3 length: 15 residues. Germline V gene data show CDR1 as KGHSH and CDR2 as LQKENI. The CDR3 region has the DNA TGTGCCAGCTCACCAATCCAGGGAGGAACCTACGAGCAGTACTTC. This gives the protein CASSPIQGGTYEQYF.

The V and J genes are TRBV6-5 and TRBJ2-1; 9 nucleotides line up with TRBD2. Germline V gene sequence: CDR1 MNHEY, CDR2 SVGAGI. The CDR3 has 15 amino acids. V was pared by 6 bases and J by 6 bases, with 9 bases of the junction left unmatched. The CDR3 DNA reads as TGTGCCAGCAGCCGTCTAGCGGGGAGCCTCAATGAGCAGTTCTTC. Translated, it gives CASSRLAGSLNEQFF.

This chain connects TRBV6-6 to TRBJ2-1, with 9 bases aligning to TRBD2. CDR3 length equals 13 residues. V lost 5 bases and J lost 9; bases outside the gene matches: 5. Germline CDR1 reads MNHNY; CDR2 reads SVGAGI (reference sequence). DNA for the CDR3: TGTGCCAGCAGTACCTATAGCGGGGGTGAGCAGTTCTTC. Its protein product is CASSTYSGGEQFF.

This clone was detected only a few times. The chain employs TRBV28 and TRBJ2-2; TRBD2 is a possible D gene (5 bases). Germline CDR1 reads MDHEN; CDR2 reads SYDVKM. V was trimmed by 2 bases and J by 1 base, leaving 11 bases between them. The CDR3 has 16 amino acids. The CDR3 reads CASSLSGRMNTGELFF. The DNA for the CDR3 is TGTGCCAGCAGTTTAAGCGGCAGGATGAACACCGGGGAGCTGTTTTTT.

This chain joins TRBV27 and TRBJ1-5; TRBD1 aligns across 7 bases. This CDR3 has 14 residues. With V trimmed by 5 bases and J by 4 bases, 5 bases remained unmatched. Germline loops: CDR1 MNHEY, CDR2 SMNVEV (reference sequence). In DNA form, the CDR3 reads TGTGCCAGCAGTGTTGGACAGGCAAATCAGCCCCAGCATTTT. This translates into CASSVGQANQPQHF.

This clone was recorded once. V gene TRBV30 combines with J gene TRBJ1-1, with unresolved D. CDR1 and CDR2 (germline): GTSNPN, SVGIG (reference sequence). V was cut by 0 bases and J by 5 bases, with 10 bases left in between. The CDR3 consists of 13 residues. The CDR3 DNA sequence: TGTGCCTGGAGTGTAGAGGCACGGACTGAAGCTTTCTTT. Its protein is CAWSVEARTEAFF. The full variable domain, in which reference TRBV30 and TRBJ1-1 provide the parts outside the CDR3, is SQTIHQWPATLVQPVGSPLSLECTVEGTSNPNLYWYRQAAGRGLQLLFYSVGIGQISSEVPQNLSASRPQDRQFILSSKKLLLSDSGFYLCAWSVEARTEAFFGQGTRLTVV.

As to this clone: Compared with germline, one end of the junction differs, possibly owing to a read error. V and J are TRBV7-9 and TRBJ2-5; 10 nucleotides agree with TRBD2. Germline V CDR1 and CDR2: SEHNR, FQNEAQ (reference sequence). The CDR3 loop spans 12 amino acids. This chain's CDR3 is CASSSSVLAGDF. CDR3 DNA sequence: TGTGCCAGCAGCTCCTCCGTTCTAGCGGGAGACTTC.

This chain links TRBV29-1 with TRBJ2-3; 10 nucleotides align to TRBD1. The CDR3 contains 15 residues. Germline V gene lookup returns CDR1 SQVTM and CDR2 ANQGSEA. V gave up 4 bases and J gave up 3 bases; unmatched junction bases: 7. In DNA, the CDR3 is TGCAGCGTTGGAGTACCGGGACAGGGGACAGATACGCAGTATTTT. Residues: CSVGVPGQGTDTQYF.

The chain has TRBV5-1 and TRBJ2-5; 8 nucleotides line up with TRBD2. The CDR3 loop spans 15 amino acids. Trimming removed 5 bases from V and 2 bases from J; junction bases left unmatched: 8. Germline CDR1 and CDR2: SGHRS and YFSETQ. The CDR3, as DNA: TGCGCCAGCAGTTCCCTAGCGGGTACTCAAGAGACCCAGTACTTC. Translation gives CASSSLAGTQETQYF.